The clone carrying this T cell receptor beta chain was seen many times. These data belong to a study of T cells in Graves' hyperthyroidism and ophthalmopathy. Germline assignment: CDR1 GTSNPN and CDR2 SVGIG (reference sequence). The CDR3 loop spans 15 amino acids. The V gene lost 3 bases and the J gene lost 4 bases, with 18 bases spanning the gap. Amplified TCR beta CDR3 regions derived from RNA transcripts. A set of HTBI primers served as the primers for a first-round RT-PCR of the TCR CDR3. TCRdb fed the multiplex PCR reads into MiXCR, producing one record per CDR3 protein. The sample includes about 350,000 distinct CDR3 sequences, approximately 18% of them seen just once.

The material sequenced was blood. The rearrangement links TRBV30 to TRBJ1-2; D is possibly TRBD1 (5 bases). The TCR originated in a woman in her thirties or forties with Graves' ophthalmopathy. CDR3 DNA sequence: TGTGCCTGGAGCCACTCTTCTGGGGGGAGCTATGGCTACACCTTC. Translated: CAWSHSSGGSYGYTF.